Following are 24 T cell receptor beta chains from one sample sequenced in a study of T cells in Graves' hyperthyroidism and ophthalmopathy. The TCR beta CDR3 regions underwent amplification using RNA transcripts as the source. Initially, a first-round RT-PCR of the TCR CDR3 employed the HTBI primer set. TCRdb recomputed calls from the multiplex PCR reads with MiXCR, one row per CDR3 protein. Of 800,000 or so distinct CDR3 sequences in the sample, around 38% are singletons; the top ten hold more than 7%. The sequenced material came from blood. These receptors were taken from a young man with Graves' hyperthyroidism.

This clonotype was observed a handful of times. The chain employs TRBV6-5 and TRBJ1-1; possibly TRBD1 for D (6 bases). The germline V gene encodes CDR1 MNHEY and CDR2 SVGAGI. The CDR3 is 13 residues long. Deletions cut 5 bases from V and 7 bases from J, with 14 bases between. In DNA, the CDR3 is TGTGCCAGCAGTGAACAAGGACAGCTTGAAGCTTTCTTT. Translation gives CASSEQGQLEAFF.

This clonotype was detected many times. The chain employs TRBV29-1 and TRBJ1-1, with D maybe TRBD1 (5 bases). The V gene's germline CDR1 is SQVTM and CDR2 ANQGSEA. V lost 3 bases to trimming and J lost 11 bases, with 10 bases between them. The CDR3 runs 10 residues. The CDR3 loop reads CSVDKGWAFF. The CDR3 region has the DNA TGCAGCGTTGATAAGGGGTGGGCTTTCTTT. The full variable domain, in which reference TRBV29-1 and TRBJ1-1 provide the parts outside the CDR3, is SAVISQKPSRDICQRGTSLTIQCQVDSQVTMMFWYRQQPGQSLTLIATANQGSEATYESGFVIDKFPISRPNLTFSTLTVSNMSPEDSSIYLCSVDKGWAFFGQGTRLTVV.

V is TRBV20-1 and J is TRBJ2-5; TRBD2 aligns across 13 bases. Losses at the gene ends were 5 bases for V and 7 bases for J; bases not matched to a gene: 10. The CDR3 sequence is 15 residues long. CDR1 and CDR2 (germline): DFQATT, SNEGSKA (reference sequence). The CDR3 protein is CSAPTSGGASGTQYF. The DNA of the CDR3 is TGCAGTGCTCCCACTAGCGGGGGGGCCTCAGGGACCCAGTACTTC.

This chain links TRBV2 with TRBJ1-2; perhaps TRBD1 as D (6 bases). Trimming took off 8 bases at V and 7 bases at J, with 14 bases between the two ends. The CDR3 sequence is 12 residues long. Looked up from germline, CDR1 is SNHLY and CDR2 is FYNNEI. The CDR3 DNA sequence: TGTGCCAGCGATAGGGGGACACCTGGCTACACCTTC. Protein: CASDRGTPGYTF.

This CDR3 is CASSRTKTGIDEQYF. As DNA, the CDR3 is TGCGCCAGCAGCCGGACCAAGACAGGCATCGACGAGCAGTACTTC. The chain carries TRBV5-1 and TRBJ2-7, with D maybe TRBD1 (6 bases). The CDR3 runs to 15 residues. The V end lost 4 bases, the J end lost 5 bases, and 19 bases lay between the germline ends. Looked up from germline, CDR1 is SGHRS and CDR2 is YFSETQ.

This clonotype has more than one count but fewer than ten. The gene calls are TRBV10-2 and TRBJ1-1, with a possible D match to TRBD1 (5 bases). Trimming cost V 8 bases and J 0 bases, with 10 bases left between them. The CDR3 sequence is 13 residues long. Per germline, CDR1 WSHSY and CDR2 SAAADI. CDR3 sequence (DNA): TGCGCCAGCCGACAGTGGTTGAACACTGAAGCTTTCTTT. This gives the protein CASRQWLNTEAFF.

This clonotype was seen repeatedly, ten times or more. The rearrangement uses TRBV29-1 and TRBJ1-5, with D perhaps matching TRBD1 (5 bases). The V end was cut by 7 bases, the J end by 0 bases, with 10 bases between. The germline CDR1 and CDR2 sequences are SQVTM and ANQGSEA. This CDR3 has 13 amino acids. The CDR3 DNA reads as TGCAGCGGGGGCAGGCATAGCAATCAGCCCCAGCATTTT. It specifies CSGGRHSNQPQHF.

This sequence joins TRBV10-3 and TRBJ1-2; D is uncertain. V lost 4 bases and J lost 7, with 13 bases in between. CDR1 and CDR2 from the germline V gene are ENHRY and SYGVKD. The CDR3 consists of 13 residues. CDR3: CAISGTSEAGYTF. The DNA for the CDR3 is TGTGCCATCAGTGGCACATCCGAGGCTGGCTACACCTTC.

This clonotype was counted at least ten times. The DNA for the CDR3 is TGTGCCAGCAGTGGGACGGACGCTTTCTTT. It is translated as CASSGTDAFF. The J gene is TRBJ1-1, the V gene TRBV2; D gene ambiguous. CDR1 is SNHLY, CDR2 FYNNEI, per germline. V gave up 4 bases and J gave up 11 bases, with 8 bases separating them. There are 10 residues in the CDR3. The whole variable domain, filled in from reference TRBV2 and TRBJ1-1, reads EPEVTQTPSHQVTQMGQEVILRCVPISNHLYFYWYRQILGQKVEFLVSFYNNEISEKSEIFDDQFSVERPDGSNFTLKIRSTKLEDSAMYFCASSGTDAFFGQGTRLTVV.

The J gene is TRBJ1-1, the V gene TRBV29-1, with 7 bases identical to TRBD1. Per the germline V gene, CDR1 is SQVTM and CDR2 is ANQGSEA. V lost 3 bases to trimming and J lost 1 base; unmatched junction nucleotides: 11. The CDR3 covers 16 residues. In DNA form, the CDR3 reads TGCAGCGTTGAGGGGGCCTGGGGACAGAAGAACACTGAAGCTTTCTTT. Its translation is CSVEGAWGQKNTEAFF.

There are a few counts of this clonotype. This chain uses TRBV6-6 with TRBJ1-5, with D unresolved. V was clipped by 2 bases and J by 0 bases, with 5 bases between them. Germline V CDR1 and CDR2: MNHNY, SVGAGI (reference sequence). This CDR3 comprises 14 residues. The CDR3 bases are TGTGCCAGCAGTTACCCAAATAGCAATCAGCCCCAGCATTTT. Residues: CASSYPNSNQPQHF.

J is TRBJ1-2 and V is TRBV2, with D maybe TRBD1 (5 bases). V gave up 6 bases and J gave up 7 bases, with 12 bases separating them. The CDR3 is 12 residues long. Per the germline V gene, CDR1 is SNHLY and CDR2 is FYNNEI. As DNA, the CDR3 is TGTGCCAGCAGCCAAGTGGGGGTTGGCTACACCTTC. Protein product: CASSQVGVGYTF.

J is TRBJ2-5 and V is TRBV7-9, with 9 bases matching TRBD2. From germline, CDR1 is SEHNR and CDR2 FQNEAQ (reference sequence). With 3 bases clipped from V and 1 base from J, the junction kept 6 bases outside the gene matches. The length of the CDR3 is 16 residues. The CDR3 region is CASSFGGSGSQETQYF. The CDR3 DNA reads TGTGCCAGCAGCTTTGGCGGTAGCGGGAGCCAAGAGACCCAGTACTTC.

This clonotype was counted ten times or more. This chain links TRBV5-1 with TRBJ2-5; D assignment may be TRBD1 or TRBD2 (6 bases each). Trimming removed 3 bases at V and 2 bases at J, with 14 bases between. This CDR3 comprises 15 residues. Germline assignment: CDR1 SGHRS and CDR2 YFSETQ. CDR3 in amino acids: CASSSAQGRQETQYF. Here the CDR3 DNA reads TGCGCCAGCAGCTCTGCGCAGGGGAGGCAAGAGACCCAGTACTTC.

This clonotype was observed at least ten times. The chain joins TRBV10-3 to TRBJ2-7; D remains unclear. Germline lookup yields CDR1 ENHRY and CDR2 SYGVKD. Deletions cut 3 bases from V and 7 bases from J, with 19 bases between. This CDR3 comprises 15 residues. CDR3 region: CAISDPNSGMEEQYF. CDR3 DNA: TGTGCCATCAGTGATCCGAATAGTGGTATGGAGGAGCAGTACTTC.

V usage is TRBV10-3 and J usage is TRBJ1-5; D is uncertain. CDR3 size: 12 residues. Germline lookup yields CDR1 ENHRY and CDR2 SYGVKD. With 4 bases removed from V and 14 bases from J, the gap between germline ends came to 15 bases. The CDR3 loop reads CAISGEDWYEHF. Here the CDR3 DNA reads TGTGCCATCAGTGGTGAAGACTGGTACGAGCATTTT.

This clonotype turned up a few times. The rearrangement links TRBV29-1 to TRBJ1-4; possible D gene TRBD1, 7 bases. TRBJ2-3 explains the end of the DNA better; the J call may be wrong. CDR1 is SQVTM, CDR2 ANQGSEA, per germline. The CDR3 has 13 residues. CDR3 coding DNA: TGCAGCGTTGACAGGGGGGATCGAAATACGCAGTATTTT. Its protein product is CSVDRGDRNTQYF.

The sample holds many counts of this clonotype. The rearrangement uses TRBV10-3 and TRBJ2-7, with D possibly being TRBD1 (5 bases). In germline, CDR1 is ENHRY, CDR2 SYGVKD. The CDR3 contains 11 residues. The V gene lost 8 bases and the J gene lost 0 bases, with 5 bases spanning the gap. CDR3 nucleotides: TGTGCCATCGGGGCCTCCTACGAGCAGTACTTC. Translated, it gives CAIGASYEQYF.

This clonotype was seen only a few times. The gene calls are TRBV7-2 and TRBJ1-2, with 9 positions matching TRBD1. Germline loops: CDR1 SGHTA, CDR2 FQGNSA. After removal of 6 bases from V and 2 bases from J, the junction contained 7 bases not matched to a gene. The length of the CDR3 is 15 residues. CDR3 bases: TGTGCCAGCAGTTATGGGACAGGGAGAAACTATGGCTACACCTTC. Protein product: CASSYGTGRNYGYTF.

Only a few counts were recorded for this clonotype. The V gene is TRBV6-5, the J gene TRBJ1-1; 8 bases align to TRBD1. This CDR3 region has 14 residues. Trimming removed 2 bases from V and 5 bases from J; junction bases left unmatched: 4. Germline CDR1 and CDR2: MNHEY and SVGAGI. The CDR3 loop reads CASSYDRGDTEAFF. In DNA, the CDR3 is TGTGCCAGCAGTTACGACAGGGGAGATACTGAAGCTTTCTTT.

This clonotype was recorded many times. The chain has TRBV2 and TRBJ1-3; 9 bases map to TRBD1. J lost 3 bases, V lost 5 bases, and 8 bases had no gene match. This CDR3 is 16 amino acids long. Germline CDR1 reads SNHLY; CDR2 reads FYNNEI. The CDR3 here is CASSPEGQGGGNTIYF. CDR3 nucleotides: TGTGCCAGCAGTCCCGAGGGACAGGGCGGTGGAAACACCATATATTTT. Using reference TRBV2 and TRBJ1-3 for the parts outside the CDR3, the full variable domain is EPEVTQTPSHQVTQMGQEVILRCVPISNHLYFYWYRQILGQKVEFLVSFYNNEISEKSEIFDDQFSVERPDGSNFTLKIRSTKLEDSAMYFCASSPEGQGGGNTIYFGEGSWLTVV.

A word on this clonotype: With a much larger clone just one base away, this may be a read error. The rearrangement links TRBV29-1 to TRBJ2-7; 10 bases are a match to TRBD2. The CDR3 consists of 15 residues. The germline gives CDR1 SQVTM, CDR2 ANQGSEA. As DNA, the CDR3 is TGCAGCGTCGGAAGACTAGCGGGTCTCTCCTACGGGCAGTACTTC. Residues: CSVGRLAGLSYGQYF.

In its sample, this clonotype was seen a few times. V and J are TRBV11-1 and TRBJ1-4; D is undetermined. Deletions cut 4 bases from V and 7 bases from J, with 13 bases between. There are 14 residues in the CDR3. CDR1 and CDR2 from the germline V gene are SGHAT and FQDESV (reference sequence). In nucleotides, the CDR3 is TGTGCCAGCAGCTACTCCGTCGGCAGTGAAAAACTGTTTTTT. This encodes CASSYSVGSEKLFF.

J is TRBJ1-5 and V is TRBV19, with a possible D match to TRBD1 (5 bases). Germline CDR1 LNHDA, CDR2 SQIVND (reference sequence). Trimming shortened V by 6 bases and J by 9 bases, and 18 bases separated the two germline ends. CDR3 length: 14 residues. The CDR3 DNA is TGTGCCAGTAGGTCGGACGGGGAGAGGGGGCCCCAGCATTTT. Translation: CASRSDGERGPQHF.